Shown below are 17 T cell receptor beta chains from a single sample sequenced in a study of T cells in Graves' hyperthyroidism and ophthalmopathy (dated by TCRdb to the late 2010s). Libraries came from multiplex PCR. The sequencer listed for this sample is Illumina HiSeq 2000. Amplification of TCR beta CDR3 regions was carried out from RNA transcripts. The first round of RT-PCR for the TCR CDR3 was performed with the HTBI primer set and the Qiagen OneStep RT-PCR kit. TCRdb's own reprocessing of the public reads used fastp at Q25 and MiXCR and kept productive beta chains. Each record represents a unique CDR3 protein, reported with the most common genes and DNA among its rows. This sample gives roughly 560,000 distinct CDR3 sequences in total; approximately 15% of them show up just once. Around 4.1% of the sample is taken by the ten largest. Material for sequencing was blood. The source is a woman aged 35 to 49 with Graves' ophthalmopathy.

This clonotype appeared many times. The J gene is TRBJ2-7, the V gene TRBV28; D gene ambiguous. The CDR3 covers 13 residues. CDR1 is MDHEN, CDR2 SYDVKM, per germline. V gave up 4 bases and J gave up 7 bases, with 14 bases separating them. CDR3 region: CASSSPDGKEQYF. The CDR3, as DNA: TGTGCCAGCAGTTCCCCGGACGGAAAGGAGCAGTACTTC.

This clonotype was counted many times. This rearrangement joins TRBV5-1 to TRBJ2-2, with D possibly TRBD2 on 6 matching bases. Between the trimmed V and J ends, which lost 2 bases and 3 bases, there was a span of 17 bases. Looked up from germline, CDR1 is SGHRS and CDR2 is YFSETQ. The CDR3 sequence is 17 residues long. CDR3 amino acids: CASSFLGTGIYTGELFF. The CDR3, as DNA: TGCGCCAGCAGCTTCCTCGGGACTGGAATTTACACCGGGGAGCTGTTTTTT.

This clonotype was counted at least ten times. The J gene is TRBJ1-2, the V gene TRBV12-3 or TRBV12-4, with 8 bases aligning to TRBD1. This CDR3 spans 13 amino acids. After removal of 6 bases from V and 4 bases from J, the junction contained 4 bases not matched to a gene. CDR3 nucleotides: TGTGCCAGCAGCCGGACAGGGAGCTATGGCTACACCTTC. This gives the protein CASSRTGSYGYTF.

This clonotype was picked up many times. The genes are TRBV7-3 and TRBJ1-1; D remains unclear. V shed 1 base and J shed 10 bases, with 16 bases lying between them. This CDR3 contains 14 residues. Germline V gives CDR1 SGHTA, CDR2 FQGTGA. The CDR3 is CASSLKVPTPLAFF. The CDR3 DNA reads as TGTGCCAGCAGCTTAAAAGTCCCCACCCCACTAGCTTTCTTT.

This clonotype was detected a few times. The V and J genes are TRBV6-5 and TRBJ2-3, with D tentatively TRBD1 or TRBD2 (5 bases each). Germline CDR1 and CDR2: MNHEY and SVGAGI. The CDR3 spans 14 residues. Trimming removed 4 bases at V and 6 bases at J, with 14 bases between. CDR3 protein: CASSFAGSFDTQYF. In DNA, the CDR3 is TGTGCCAGCAGTTTTGCAGGGAGTTTTGATACGCAGTATTTT.

Many counts were recorded for this clonotype. The chain uses TRBV28 and TRBJ2-3; 7 bases match TRBD1. The CDR3 loop spans 14 amino acids. CDR1 and CDR2 from the germline V gene are MDHEN and SYDVKM. After removal of 7 bases from V and 3 bases from J, the junction contained 7 bases not matched to a gene. The CDR3 DNA reads as TGTGCCAGCATAAGGGGGCGGGTGACAGATACGCAGTATTTT. It is translated as CASIRGRVTDTQYF.

This clonotype was counted many times. This chain uses TRBV4-1 with TRBJ1-1; D is unclear. Trimming stripped 2 bases from V and 3 bases from J, with 10 bases between. Per germline, CDR1 MGHRA and CDR2 YSYEKL. CDR3 length equals 14 residues. The CDR3 nucleotides read TGCGCCAGCAGCCAACCTGGGGAGTACACTGAAGCTTTCTTT. Its protein is CASSQPGEYTEAFF.

This clonotype was counted ten times or more. The rearrangement links TRBV29-1 to TRBJ2-7; perhaps TRBD1 as D (6 bases). The CDR3 covers 13 residues. Germline CDR1 is SQVTM and CDR2 is ANQGSEA. Trimming left V 4 bases short and J 0 bases short, with 10 bases between. This CDR3 is CSVARDNSYEQYF. The CDR3 nucleotides are TGCAGCGTTGCCCGGGACAACTCCTACGAGCAGTACTTC.

This clonotype appeared a few times. Just one base apart from a much larger clone, this may be a read error. Because it lacks the conserved phenylalanine or tryptophan at the end, this CDR3 is likely a read error. The chain uses TRBV14 and TRBJ1-1; the D is unclear. This CDR3 has 13 amino acids. Germline CDR1 reads SGHDN; CDR2 reads FVKESK. Trimming stripped 1 base from V and 0 bases from J, with 3 bases between. CDR3 amino acids: CASSQALNTEAFS. CDR3 DNA: TGTGCCAGCAGCCAAGCACTGAACACTGAAGCTTTCTCT.

There are many counts of this clonotype. The CDR3 is CSVAQGIDTEAFF. Written as DNA, the CDR3 is TGCAGTGTCGCTCAGGGTATTGACACTGAAGCTTTCTTT. The chain links TRBV20-1 to TRBJ1-1, with D tentatively TRBD1 (5 bases). V lost 7 bases to trimming and J lost 3 bases, with 15 bases between them. Germline V gene data show CDR1 as DFQATT and CDR2 as SNEGSKA (reference sequence). The CDR3 spans 13 residues.

As to this clonotype: A much larger clone differs by one base, so this may be a read error. The genes are TRBV11-2 and TRBJ2-7; 7 bases line up with TRBD1. This CDR3 comprises 18 residues. Germline V gene sequence: CDR1 SGHAT, CDR2 FQNNGV. The V segment lost 0 bases and the J segment 2 bases; nucleotides outside the gene matches: 13. CDR3 DNA sequence: TGTGCCAGCAGCTTAGACCCGATGACAGGGCTAACCCCCTACGAGCAGTACTTC. Amino acids: CASSLDPMTGLTPYEQYF.

This clonotype was recorded many times. This chain connects TRBV10-3 to TRBJ2-2, with 9 bases lining up with TRBD1. The length of the CDR3 is 14 residues. Germline-derived CDR1 and CDR2 are ENHRY and SYGVKD. J was trimmed by 6 bases and V by 11 bases; bases with no gene match: 10. CDR3 bases: TGTGCCGCGAACCCGACAGGGGGGGCCGGGGAGCTGTTTTTT. It translates to CAANPTGGAGELFF.

This clonotype showed up many times. The chain joins TRBV7-2 to TRBJ2-7; TRBD2 aligns across 11 bases. The CDR3 covers 16 residues. Germline trimming cut 0 bases from V and 3 bases from J; bases unmatched to any gene: 4. Germline V gives CDR1 SGHTA, CDR2 FQGNSA. CDR3 nucleotides: TGTGCCAGCAGCTTAGCTACTAGCGGGAGTCTCTACGAGCAGTACTTC. Translating it yields CASSLATSGSLYEQYF.

At least ten counts were recorded for this clonotype. The V call is TRBV10-3, the J call TRBJ2-5; D is undetermined. CDR3 length: 12 residues. V dropped 4 bases and J dropped 1 base, with 4 bases sitting between them. Per the germline V gene, CDR1 is ENHRY and CDR2 is SYGVKD. Here the CDR3 DNA reads TGTGCCATCAGTGTGTCCCAAGAGACCCAGTACTTC. Encoded protein: CAISVSQETQYF.

This clonotype has at least ten counts. The rearrangement links TRBV11-2 to TRBJ2-5; D unclear. Germline assignment: CDR1 SGHAT and CDR2 FQNNGV. This CDR3 contains 13 residues. V shed 0 bases and J shed 6 bases, with 8 bases lying between them. In DNA, the CDR3 is TGTGCCAGCAGCTTAGATATAGCTCAGACCCAGTACTTC. This translates into CASSLDIAQTQYF.

The sample holds many counts of this clonotype. The chain uses TRBV28 and TRBJ2-5; D is perhaps TRBD2 (6 bases). CDR1 is MDHEN, CDR2 SYDVKM, per germline. The CDR3 sequence is 12 residues long. The V gene lost 5 bases and the J gene lost 7 bases, with 11 bases spanning the gap. The CDR3 DNA reads as TGTGCCAGCAGTATCCCACTAGCGACCCAGTACTTC. Protein product: CASSIPLATQYF.

This clonotype appeared a few times. The chain joins TRBV3-1 to TRBJ1-2; D is ambiguous. The CDR3 totals 12 residues. Germline-derived CDR1 and CDR2 are LGHDT and YNNKEL (reference sequence). V was pared by 3 bases and J by 7 bases, with 9 bases between. Here the CDR3 DNA reads TGTGCCAGCAGCCAGATCAGAGGTGGCTACACCTTC. Its translation is CASSQIRGGYTF.